This TCR beta chain is from a study of long-term antiretroviral therapy in people with HIV. Study-wide points: The ART regimens used between 2004 and 2017 may be less effective than current ones. The study collected no data on ART adherence, viral resistance or therapy changes.

The run of the v3.0 immunoSEQ assay was at survey level. Per sample, sequencing targeted roughly 40,000-55,000 T-cell genomes. The protocol was immunoSEQ multiplex PCR, while the TCRdb copy is restricted to in-frame clones and leaves out a portion. The table shows 30,000 to 40,000 clones, with approximately 94% occurring only once. With regard to this clone: Antigen unknown.

The sample consisted of unsorted PBMCs, taken 4.1 years after starting antiretroviral therapy. The TCR originated in a woman aged 45-65 years with HIV.

The CDR3 protein is CASSLGVTGPGQYF. CDR3 nucleotide sequence: TGTGCCAGCAGCTTAGGAGTGACAGGCCCGGGGCAGTACTTC. The rearrangement uses TRBV11-2 and TRBJ2-7; TRBD1 might be the D (6 bases). V lost 1 base and J 9 bases, leaving 16 bases between the germline ends. This CDR3 spans 14 amino acids. Germline V lookup: CDR1 SGHAT, CDR2 FQNNGV.